What follows describes a single T cell receptor beta chain. The data belong to a study of blood T cell repertoires in COVID-19. Across the study: The analysed material was cDNA or gDNA that came from T cells, B-cell-depleted T cells, or PBMCs.

Participant ages covered roughly 18 to 89 years across 25 or so US areas. Cohorts were based on clinical histories the participants reported. Under the authors' procedure: Estimated nucleated cell counts came from reference gene primer amplification. Repertoires were generated with immunoSEQ multiplex PCR, while TCRdb's copy carries only in-frame clones and drops some. D and trimming come from the DNA, and the V and J calls and clone size come from that table. The sample lists approximately 240,000 clones; 75% to 95% were seen once. With 6 bases removed from V and 6 bases from J, the gap between germline ends came to 18 bases. In germline, CDR1 is MNHEY, CDR2 SVGAGI. This CDR3 region has 15 residues.

J is TRBJ1-3 and V is TRBV6-5, with D perhaps TRBD1 (5 bases). This receptor was taken from a woman younger than 35 who had recovered from COVID-19. The specimen was PBMCs or T cells enriched from blood (not recorded which). The CDR3 reads CASSILGEGENTIYF. CDR3 sequence (DNA): TGTGCCAGCAGCATTCTGGGGGAGGGAGAAAACACCATATATTTT.